These T cell receptor beta chains were read from a single sample in a study of blood T cells in healthy people across ages. Each CDR3 protein gets one entry after TCRdb re-called the 5' RACE reads with MiXCR. The sample yields some 640,000 distinct CDR3 sequences, roughly 50% seen once. The sequenced material came from blood. The source of these receptors is a woman in her fifties or sixties in good health. Both conserved end residues are part of each CDR3. Each record gives: V gene, D gene, J gene, clone size, CDR3 DNA, CDR3 protein. The D gene is left open where the match is weak. Clone size is shown for a subset of rows, as once, few, many or a class of expanded clone.

TRBV4-2,TRBD1,TRBJ1-2,-,TGTGCCAGCAGCCAAAGGGAAGGGGGCCTATATGGCTACACCTTC,CASSQREGGLYGYTF
TRBV7-7,-,TRBJ2-6,-,TGTGCTAGCAGCTTAGCGTCGGGTGGGGCCAACGTCCTGACTTTC,CASSLASGGANVLTF
TRBV20-1,-,TRBJ1-5,-,TGCAGTGCTAGTAAGGACACCCCGGGCAATCAGCCCCAGCATTTT,CSASKDTPGNQPQHF
TRBV20-1,-,TRBJ1-6,-,TGCAGTGCTAGAGATACACAGCTACCGACCCTCCACTTT,CSARDTQLPTLHF
TRBV6-2/TRBV6-3,TRBD1,TRBJ2-2,-,TGTGCCAGCAGTTGGGACAGGGAGCGAACCGGGGAGCTGTTTTTT,CASSWDRERTGELFF
TRBV20-1,-,TRBJ2-7,-,TGCAGTGCTAGAGATAACGAAGTGCTAGGCCCCTACGAGCAGTACTTC,CSARDNEVLGPYEQYF
TRBV20-1,TRBD2,TRBJ2-7,few,TGCAGTGCTAGTGAAACTAGCGGGGCTAACTACGAGCAGTACTTC,CSASETSGANYEQYF
TRBV4-2,TRBD2,TRBJ2-4,few,TGTGCCAGCAGCCACATAGCGGGAGGTAACATTCAGTACTTC,CASSHIAGGNIQYF
TRBV10-3,TRBD1,TRBJ1-6,-,TGTGCCATCAGTGTGGACGAGGCAGGGGGCTCCTATAATTCACCCCTCCACTTT,CAISVDEAGGSYNSPLHF
TRBV7-2,-,TRBJ1-1,-,TGTGCCAGCAGCTTAATCGGGGGCCTGAACACTGAAGCTTTCTTT,CASSLIGGLNTEAFF
TRBV20-1,-,TRBJ1-1,-,TGCAGTGCTAGAGACCCCGACAGCCCCGTGACTGAAGCTTTCTTT,CSARDPDSPVTEAFF
TRBV29-1,-,TRBJ2-7,many,TGCAGCGTTCAGGGCTCCTACGAGCAGTACTTC,CSVQGSYEQYF
TRBV7-2,-,TRBJ1-4,-,TGTGCCAGCAGCCGAGGGGGGGGGCCTAATGAAAAACTGTTTTTT,CASSRGGGPNEKLFF
TRBV7-2,-,TRBJ2-4,few,TGTGCCAGCAGCCAAACCTCGTCCGGGCCCACCAAAAACATTCAGTACTTC,CASSQTSSGPTKNIQYF
TRBV29-1,-,TRBJ2-1,-,TGCAGCGTTGAAAGGTTAGCGGCCGACAATGAGCAGTTCTTC,CSVERLAADNEQFF
TRBV7-2,-,TRBJ1-5,few,TGTGCCAGCAGCTTAGCGACGGATCAGCCCCAGCATTTT,CASSLATDQPQHF
TRBV27,TRBD2,TRBJ2-7,-,TGTGCCAGCAGCCCACCGGGACTAGCGCCTAACCAGTACTTC,CASSPPGLAPNQYF
TRBV20-1,-,TRBJ1-6,few,TGCAGTGCTCCCCTAGCAAACATCGATAATTCACCCCTCCACTTT,CSAPLANIDNSPLHF
TRBV15,-,TRBJ2-2,once,TGTGCCACCAGCCTTACTAGTACCACCGGGGAGCTGTTTTTT,CATSLTSTTGELFF
TRBV28,TRBD1,TRBJ2-5,-,TGTGCCAGCAGTTTACAGGGACAGTCACAAGAGACCCAGTACTTC,CASSLQGQSQETQYF
TRBV3-1,-,TRBJ2-1,-,TGTGCCAGCCGTTTTGCGGGAACGAACAATGAGCAGTTCTTC,CASRFAGTNNEQFF
TRBV10-3,TRBD1,TRBJ1-1,-,TGTGCCATCAGAGGCCAGGGGGTCGACACTGAAGCTTTCTTT,CAIRGQGVDTEAFF
TRBV18,TRBD1,TRBJ2-4,-,TGTGCCAGCTCTGCATGGACAGGGGTTGAGCAGTACTTC,CASSAWTGVEQYF
TRBV7-2,-,TRBJ2-7,-,TGTGCCAGCAGCCGCGCCGTAAAGGGGTCCTACGAGCAGTACTTC,CASSRAVKGSYEQYF
TRBV4-1,TRBD1,TRBJ1-1,-,TGCGCCAGCAGCCAGCCTCGGACAGGGGGCAACACTGAAGCTTTCTTT,CASSQPRTGGNTEAFF
TRBV3-1,-,TRBJ1-2,once,TGTGCCAGCAGCCAATTCCTTCCCTTGACAGCTAACTATGGCTACACCTTC,CASSQFLPLTANYGYTF
TRBV9,TRBD1,TRBJ1-6,-,TGTGCCAGCGGCGGACAGGGAGGTAATTCACCCCTCCACTTT,CASGGQGGNSPLHF
TRBV24-1,TRBD2,TRBJ2-1,few,TGTGCCACCAGTGGTGGACTAGCGGGTTACTACAATGAGCAGTTCTTC,CATSGGLAGYYNEQFF
TRBV5-1,-,TRBJ2-1,-,TGCGCCAGCAGCTTGTCCTCGCTAGCGTCCTACAATGAGCAGTTCTTC,CASSLSSLASYNEQFF
TRBV5-6,-,TRBJ2-5,few,TGTGCCAGCAGCGTGTGGGACACTCAAGAGACCCAGTACTTC,CASSVWDTQETQYF
TRBV16,-,TRBJ1-2,many,TGTGCCAGCAGCCAATTCTCGGCGGATGCCTATGGCTACACCTTC,CASSQFSADAYGYTF
TRBV4-2,-,TRBJ2-3,-,TGTGCCAGCAGCCAAATATCTAGGGGGGACGGATATACGCAGTATTTT,CASSQISRGDGYTQYF
TRBV7-2,-,TRBJ2-1,-,TGTGCCAGCAGACGTACTGGGGACGGCGGAAGTGTTAATGAGCAGTTCTTC,CASRRTGDGGSVNEQFF
TRBV4-2,-,TRBJ2-5,few,TGTGCCAGCAGCCGCCGGGAGAACCTCGGAGAGACCCAGTACTTC,CASSRRENLGETQYF
TRBV5-1,-,TRBJ2-7,-,TGCGCCAGCAGCTTGGGCCAGGAAATCTACGAGCAGTACTTC,CASSLGQEIYEQYF
TRBV20-1,-,TRBJ2-3,-,TGCAGTGCTAGGGGGGGATATAGCACAGATACGCAGTATTTT,CSARGGYSTDTQYF
TRBV20-1,TRBD1,TRBJ1-2,-,TGCAGTGCTAGAGACAGGGGGCGGGTCTATGGCTACACCTTC,CSARDRGRVYGYTF
TRBV6-4,-,TRBJ2-7,-,TGTGCCAGCAGAGAAGAAAGGTACTACTTAAGCGAGCAGTACTTC,CASREERYYLSEQYF
TRBV6-5,-,TRBJ1-4,few,TGTGCCAGCAGAGCGGCGGATAGGAATGAAAAACTGTTTTTT,CASRAADRNEKLFF
TRBV24-1,TRBD2,TRBJ2-5,-,TGTGCCACCAGTGATCCTCAGCGGGAGGGCCGCGAGACCCAGTACTTC,CATSDPQREGRETQYF
TRBV6-2/TRBV6-3,TRBD1,TRBJ2-7,-,TGTGCCAGCAGGTCGACCGGGACAGGGGTCTACGAGCAGTACTTC,CASRSTGTGVYEQYF
TRBV20-1,TRBD1,TRBJ2-3,-,TGCAGTGCCCGAACGACGGGACAGACTAGCACAGATACGCAGTATTTT,CSARTTGQTSTDTQYF